This T cell receptor beta chain was profiled in a study of post-analysis software for immune sequencing data (dated by TCRdb to the mid-2010s). In the study overall: Relapsing-remitting, secondary progressive and progressive-relapsing multiple sclerosis were recorded as disease courses, and subtype annotation was lacking for some patients. The patient repertoires were set against about eleven previously published healthy control repertoires from donors whose ages ranged from roughly 6 to 26 years. A subset of samples was prepared in parallel using single-end sample barcoding, then pooled and co-amplified after Illumina adapter ligation. Broad study findings and their caveats: The control group was slightly older than the multiple sclerosis patient group. Significantly lower normalized Chao1 diversity was found in multiple sclerosis patients than in controls, suggesting substantial peripheral T-cell clonal expansion. Roughly 5 TRBV segments, including TRBV5-6, TRBV5-1 and TRBV20-1, were significantly more frequent in patients than controls. Strong co-clustering of samples prepared in the same batch was shown by direct clustering with F measure, prompting a batch-effect correction.

To demonstrate the VDJtools post-analysis software, TCR beta repertoires were profiled from the peripheral blood of about 14 young patients with multiple sclerosis. The multiple sclerosis patients were children and adolescents between 6 and 15 years of age. Remarks on this clonotype: Its specific antigen is unknown. No per-base quality is available; no much larger clone lies one base away.

The germline V gene sets CDR1 to SGDLS and CDR2 to YYNGEE. V drops 4 bases and J drops 0 bases, leaving 16 bases in between. Spanning cysteine to phenylalanine, the CDR3 consists of 16 amino acids. Only CDR3 DNA remains: 48 bases, in frame from the first base. The library was obtained by PCR. Sequencing was performed on an Illumina HiSeq 2500. To reduce PCR and sequencing biases, unique molecular identifiers were built into the TCR beta cDNA libraries. Per 1 to 10 million input T cells, roughly 0.5 million cDNA molecules were obtained, such that each molecule approximated one T cell. The patient libraries were prepared and sequenced with the same protocol used for the earlier healthy control dataset. Samples belonging to the same batch were prepared together, multiplexed and sequenced on a shared HiSeq lane. As for the authors' bioinformatics: MIGEC was used to process the raw barcoded reads, and molecular identifier groups with only a single read were discarded before consensus assembly and CDR3 extraction. VDJtools was used for post-analysis of the clonotype tables, with diversity normalized by down-sampling every dataset to the smallest sample size. To correct batch-related cross-sample contamination, repertoire overlap clustering matched CDR3 amino acid sequences but not nucleotide sequences. In-frame beta chains were kept once TCRdb had trimmed the public reads at Q25 with fastp and called clones with MiXCR. Each CDR3 protein gets just one entry, which takes the most common genes and DNA from the rows behind it. These V and J calls derive from TCRdb rather than the authors' analysis. In this sample the table shows a few hundred thousand distinct CDR3 sequences, about a third of which occur a single time. The biggest ten clones account for 4.5% to 7.5% of the sample.

The specimen sequenced was blood. The source of this sequence is a girl under 18 with multiple sclerosis. The sequence joins TRBV9 to TRBJ2-5, with TRBD2 tentatively as D gene (5 bases match). Here is the DNA: TGTGCCAGCAGCCTCTTCGCGGGCAGTTACCAAGAGACCCAGTACTTC. Its amino acids are CASSLFAGSYQETQYF.